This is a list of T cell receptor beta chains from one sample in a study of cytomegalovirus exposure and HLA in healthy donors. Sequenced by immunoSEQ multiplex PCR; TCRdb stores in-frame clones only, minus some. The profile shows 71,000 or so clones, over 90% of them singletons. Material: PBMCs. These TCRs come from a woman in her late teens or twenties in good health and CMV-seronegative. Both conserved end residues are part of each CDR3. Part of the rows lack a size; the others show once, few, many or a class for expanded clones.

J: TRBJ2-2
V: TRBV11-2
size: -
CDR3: CASSLPPGRGTGELFF

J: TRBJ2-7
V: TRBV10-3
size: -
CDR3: CAISALGRGQGATYEQYF

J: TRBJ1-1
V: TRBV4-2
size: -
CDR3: CASSLPTVNTEAFF

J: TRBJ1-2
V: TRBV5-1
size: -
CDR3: CASSLASGGNYGYTF

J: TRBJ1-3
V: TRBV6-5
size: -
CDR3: CASSRARDSGNTIYF

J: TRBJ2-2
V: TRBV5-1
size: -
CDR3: CASSLGRGAGELFF

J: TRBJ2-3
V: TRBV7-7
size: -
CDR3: CASSLSGVSTDTQYF

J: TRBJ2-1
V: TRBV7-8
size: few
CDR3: CASSLARLAGGYNEQFF

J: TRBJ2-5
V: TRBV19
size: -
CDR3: CASSIGGGATETQYF

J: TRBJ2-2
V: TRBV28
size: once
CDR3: CASSLRGLAGFFGELFF

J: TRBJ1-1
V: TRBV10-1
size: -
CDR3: CASSPGQGNTEAFF

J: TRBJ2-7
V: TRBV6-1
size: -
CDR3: CASETPEGEQYF

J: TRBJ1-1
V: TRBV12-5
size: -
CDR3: CASGPFSVQGAGAEAFF

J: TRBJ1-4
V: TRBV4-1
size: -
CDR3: CASSQEETNEKLFF

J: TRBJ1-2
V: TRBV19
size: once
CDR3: CASSTYEGGTYGYTF

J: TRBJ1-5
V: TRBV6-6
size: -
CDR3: CASSYVTGSNQPQHF

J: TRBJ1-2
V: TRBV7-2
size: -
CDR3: CASSLGAGGAYGYTF

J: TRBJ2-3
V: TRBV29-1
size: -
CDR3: CSVEDINRATDTQYF

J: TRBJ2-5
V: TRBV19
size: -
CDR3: CASRSPGGAQETQYF

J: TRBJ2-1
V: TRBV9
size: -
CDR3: CASSVGGLALDEQFF

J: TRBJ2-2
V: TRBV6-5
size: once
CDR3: CATISGGVTGELFF

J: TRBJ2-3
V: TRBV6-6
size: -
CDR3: CASSLTPTGRDTQYF

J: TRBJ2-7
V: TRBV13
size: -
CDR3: CASSLGEGVLSYEQYF

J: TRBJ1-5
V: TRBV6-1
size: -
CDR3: CASRTQGQPQHF

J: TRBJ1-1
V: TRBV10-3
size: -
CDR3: CAISDRDNMNTEAFF

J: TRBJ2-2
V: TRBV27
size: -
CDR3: CASSSYGQVGAGELFF

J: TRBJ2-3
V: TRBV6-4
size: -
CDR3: CASSVSAGGTDTQYF

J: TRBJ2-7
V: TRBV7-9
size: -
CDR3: CASSAGTSLYEQYF

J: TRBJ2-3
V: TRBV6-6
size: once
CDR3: CASSYLGRDGTDTQYF

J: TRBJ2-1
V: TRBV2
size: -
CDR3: CASQNSGSSYNEQFF

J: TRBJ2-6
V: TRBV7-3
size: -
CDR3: CASSLKRRGGANVLTF

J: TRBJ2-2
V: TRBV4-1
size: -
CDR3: CASSQAGTSSTGELFF

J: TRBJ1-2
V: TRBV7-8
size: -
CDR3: CASSPFPYTGDYGYTF

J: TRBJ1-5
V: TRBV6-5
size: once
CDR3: CASGEAVDQPQHF

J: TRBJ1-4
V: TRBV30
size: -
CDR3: CAWSVLVFEKLFF

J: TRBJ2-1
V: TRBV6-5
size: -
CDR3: CASQTGRNEQFF

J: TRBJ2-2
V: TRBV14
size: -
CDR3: CAGSGKVTGELFF

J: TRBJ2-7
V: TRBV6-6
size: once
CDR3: CASSYSGGSYEQYF

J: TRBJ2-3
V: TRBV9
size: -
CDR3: CASSGTSGDSTDTQYF

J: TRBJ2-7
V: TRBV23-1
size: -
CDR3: CAADLGTGIYEQYF

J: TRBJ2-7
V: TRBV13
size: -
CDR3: CASSPADRDEQYF

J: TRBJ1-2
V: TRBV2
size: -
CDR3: CASRDRGRENYGYTF

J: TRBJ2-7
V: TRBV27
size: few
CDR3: CASSPRDAISYEQYF

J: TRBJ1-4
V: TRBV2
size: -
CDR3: CASSDRRGREKLFF

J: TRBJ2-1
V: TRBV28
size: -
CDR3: CASRDRGYNEQFF

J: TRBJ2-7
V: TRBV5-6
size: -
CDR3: CASSHRTGTFHEQYF

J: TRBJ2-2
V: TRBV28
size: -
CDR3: CASSSKPGLAGGLNTGELFF

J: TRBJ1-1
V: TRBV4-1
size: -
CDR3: CASSQVGGTEAFF

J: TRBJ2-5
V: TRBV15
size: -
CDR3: CATRDPTFTGLSETQYF